These 18 T cell receptor beta chains originate from one sample sequenced in a study of cytotoxic CD8 clonotypes in ibrutinib-treated CLL. Assay used: immunoSEQ multiplex PCR; TCRdb lists only in-frame clones, some missing. The repertoire holds more than 85,000 clones, with approximately 82% as singletons. Source: PBMCs, taken after 12 months of ibrutinib treatment. Receptors were obtained from a human donor with chronic lymphocytic leukemia.

The chain combines TRBV7-2 with TRBJ2-3; 8 nucleotides line up with TRBD2. Germline CDR1 SGHTA, CDR2 FQGNSA. The CDR3 loop spans 16 amino acids. Trimming at V came to 1 base and at J to 3 bases, leaving 6 bases not matched to a gene. CDR3 DNA: TGTGCCAGCAGCTTAGGCCTTTCGGGGGGGACAGATACGCAGTATTTT. It specifies CASSLGLSGGTDTQYF.

The chain couples TRBV7-2 to TRBJ1-1, with TRBD1 as a possible D gene (6 bases). The germline V gene encodes CDR1 SGHTA and CDR2 FQGNSA. CDR3 length: 16 amino acids. Trimming took off 4 bases at V and 4 bases at J, with 19 bases between the two ends. The CDR3 nucleotides read TGTGCCAGCAGCTCTGCAGGGGAGAGCAGGGGCACTGAAGCTTTCTTT. This sequence encodes CASSSAGESRGTEAFF. The full variable domain, in which reference TRBV7-2 and TRBJ1-1 provide the parts outside the CDR3, is GAGVSQSPSNKVTEKGKDVELRCDPISGHTALYWYRQSLGQGLEFLIYFQGNSAPDKSGLPSDRFSAERTGGSVSTLTIQRTQQEDSAVYLCASSSAGESRGTEAFFGQGTRLTVV.

This clone was picked up one time. The chain carries TRBV7-8 and TRBJ1-5; D gene unclear. V was shortened by 5 bases and J by 0 bases, with 8 bases between the two germline ends. In germline, CDR1 is SGHVS, CDR2 FQNEAQ. The CDR3 length is 14 residues. As DNA, the CDR3 is TGTGCCAGCAGCCCATCGAATAGCAATCAGCCCCAGCATTTT. This codes for CASSPSNSNQPQHF. Based on the CDR3 plus reference TRBV7-8 and TRBJ1-5, the full variable domain is GAGVSQSPRYKVAKRGQDVALRCDPISGHVSLFWYQQALGQGPEFLTYFQNEAQLDKSGLPSDRFFAERPEGSVSTLKIQRTQQEDSAVYLCASSPSNSNQPQHFGDGTRLSIL.

V is TRBV21-1 and J is TRBJ2-3; the tabulated D call, TRBD2, remains unverified against the DNA. TRBV21-1 counts as a pseudogene. There are 13 residues in the CDR3. The CDR3 coding sequence is TGTGCCAGCAGCCGGGCCGGGGGAGATACGCAGTATTTT. Translated: CASSRAGGDTQYF.

V is TRBV19 and J is TRBJ1-2, with 10 bases that match TRBD1. Looked up from germline, CDR1 is LNHDA and CDR2 is SQIVND (reference sequence). With 8 bases clipped from V and 4 bases from J, the junction kept 4 bases outside the gene matches. The CDR3 covers 13 residues. The CDR3 reads CASWGTGAYGYTF. Written as DNA, the CDR3 is TGTGCCAGTTGGGGGACAGGGGCCTATGGCTACACCTTC.

The gene calls are TRBV29-1 and TRBJ1-2; weak D call: TRBD1 (5 bases). The CDR3 is 13 residues long. V gave up 4 bases and J gave up 4 bases, with 13 bases separating them. CDR1 is SQVTM and CDR2 is ANQGSEA in the germline V gene. CDR3 loop: CSVGSPGSYGYTF. The CDR3 DNA sequence: TGCAGCGTTGGTAGTCCAGGGTCCTATGGCTACACCTTC.

The rearrangement joins TRBV5-8 to TRBJ2-7; the match to TRBD2 covers 7 bases. J lost 3 bases, V lost 1 base, and 4 bases had no gene match. This CDR3 comprises 14 residues. Germline CDR1 SGHTS, CDR2 YDEGEE. CDR3 bases: TGTGCCAGCAGCTTGAGGGGAGGGATCTACGAGCAGTACTTC. This codes for CASSLRGGIYEQYF.

The chain uses TRBV6-6 and TRBJ2-2, with 12 bases aligning to TRBD2. This CDR3 is built from 16 residues. Germline CDR1 MNHNY, CDR2 SVGAGI (reference sequence). The V and J ends lost 7 bases and 8 bases, in that order; junction bases with no gene match: 11. Here the CDR3 reads CASTLTSGGLSGELFF. DNA for the CDR3: TGTGCCAGCACCCTGACTAGCGGGGGTCTTAGTGGGGAGCTGTTTTTT.

The V call is TRBV18, the J call TRBJ2-7; 10 bases agree with TRBD1. Germline values: CDR1 KGHSH, CDR2 LQKENI. The CDR3 length is 12 residues. After removal of 4 bases from V and 11 bases from J, the junction contained 5 bases not matched to a gene. The DNA for the CDR3 is TGTGCCAGCTCACTCGGACAGGGGGGAAAGTACTTC. As protein: CASSLGQGGKYF.

The rearrangement uses TRBV18 and TRBJ1-5; D might be TRBD1 (6 bases). The germline gives CDR1 KGHSH, CDR2 LQKENI. V shed 5 bases and J shed 3 bases, with 14 bases lying between them. The CDR3 is 15 residues long. CDR3 nucleotides: TGTGCCAGCTCAGAGACAGGTGCCCTCAATCAGCCCCAGCATTTT. It encodes CASSETGALNQPQHF.

In regard to this clone: One end of the junction does not line up with germline, which may come from a read error. The chain links TRBV2 to TRBJ2-3; the D gene is possibly TRBD2 (7 bases). This CDR3 contains 13 residues. Germline CDR1 SNHLY, CDR2 FYNNEI. The CDR3 bases are TGTGCCACCAGTAGGGGGGGGCAAGATACGCAGTATTTT. Protein: CATSRGGQDTQYF.

This clone was seen a handful of times. The rearrangement uses TRBV2 and TRBJ2-7; 7 positions match TRBD1. The CDR3 consists of 13 residues. V trimming: 8 bases; J trimming: 0 bases; junction bases outside the gene matches: 4. Germline lookup yields CDR1 SNHLY and CDR2 FYNNEI. The CDR3 spells CASVWDSSYEQYF. CDR3 in DNA: TGTGCCAGCGTCTGGGACAGCTCCTACGAGCAGTACTTC.

This chain joins TRBV5-1 and TRBJ2-5; 9 positions match TRBD2. Germline lookup yields CDR1 SGHRS and CDR2 YFSETQ. The CDR3 contains 14 residues. V was clipped by 1 base and J by 4 bases; unmatched bases: 2. The CDR3, as DNA: TGCGCCAGCAGCTTGACTAGCGGGCCAGAGACCCAGTACTTC. This gives the protein CASSLTSGPETQYF.

The gene calls are TRBV5-1 and TRBJ2-5; D could derive from TRBD1 or TRBD2 (5 bases each). CDR3 length: 13 amino acids. V gave up 4 bases and J gave up 4 bases, with 11 bases separating them. Germline-derived CDR1 and CDR2 are SGHRS and YFSETQ. This CDR3 is CASSPGTGETQYF. The CDR3 DNA reads TGCGCCAGCAGCCCCGGGACCGGAGAGACCCAGTACTTC.

The chain uses TRBV5-1 and TRBJ1-4, with D tentatively TRBD1 (5 bases). Germline-derived CDR1 and CDR2 are SGHRS and YFSETQ. Trimming cost V 3 bases and J 8 bases, with 17 bases left between them. The CDR3 sequence is 15 residues long. In DNA, the CDR3 is TGCGCCAGCAGCTGGGATCCGGGGGTTGGGGAAAAACTGTTTTTT. Protein sequence: CASSWDPGVGEKLFF.

This clone was counted a few times. The chain is built from TRBV6-1 and TRBJ2-3; 8 bases agree with TRBD1. Germline CDR1 reads MNHNS; CDR2 reads SASEGT. V gave up 4 bases and J gave up 5 bases; unmatched junction bases: 8. This CDR3 comprises 15 residues. The CDR3 DNA sequence: TGTGCCAGCAGTGCGCCATCAGGGGGCGGAGATACGCAGTATTTT. This encodes CASSAPSGGGDTQYF.

This clone came up a few times. The chain combines TRBV10-3 with TRBJ2-3; D not resolved. V was cut by 0 bases and J by 6 bases, with 4 bases left in between. The CDR3 covers 12 residues. Germline V lookup: CDR1 ENHRY, CDR2 SYGVKD. CDR3 nucleotide sequence: TGTGCCATCAGTGAGTCGAGCGATACGCAGTATTTT. It translates to CAISESSDTQYF.

This clone was counted between two and nine times. The rearrangement uses TRBV6-1 and TRBJ2-5; no firm D call. This CDR3 region has 14 residues. V lost 0 bases to trimming and J lost 5 bases, with 10 bases between them. Germline-derived CDR1 and CDR2 are MNHNS and SASEGT. The CDR3 is CASSEAPGRETQYF. The CDR3 DNA follows: TGTGCCAGCAGTGAAGCGCCCGGGCGGGAGACCCAGTACTTC.